This TCR beta chain was captured by sequencing in a study of Tregs in tolerant kidney transplant recipients. The data were produced by immunoSEQ multiplex PCR, yet TCRdb's version contains in-frame clones alone and is incomplete. This sample's table reports fewer than 55,000 clones. Remarks on this clone: The CDR3 end lies 3 residues beyond the end of the read and is filled in from the germline J gene.

Germline V gives CDR1 GTSNPN, CDR2 SVGIG (reference sequence). V was shortened by 0 bases and J by 6 bases, with 9 bases between the two germline ends. The CDR3 is 14 residues long. The chain carries TRBV30 and TRBJ1-6; maybe TRBD1 (5 bases). The source is a human donor who received a combined kidney and bone marrow transplant. Sequencing was performed on CD4+ T cells from blood, taken before the transplant. This CDR3 reads CAWSVGQGNSPLHF. Incomplete CDR3 DNA: TGTGCCTGGAGTGTCGGCCAGGGTAATTCACCC.